This TCR beta chain was documented in a study of cytomegalovirus exposure and HLA in healthy donors. The study, taken as a whole, reports: Earlier analysis looked at TCR beta V segments, and most were productive about 87% or about 30% of the time. A later analysis, which compared TCR beta chains of equal frequency, found the HLA-associated ones more clonally expanded. CMV serostatus alone was available as immune exposure information. A few chains tied to CMV proved CMV antigen-specific in vitro.

This clone has only a few counts. Antigen: not known. Germline V gene lookup returns CDR1 WNHNN and CDR2 SYGVQD (reference sequence). Trimming took 4 bases from V and 0 from J, leaving 16 bases between them. This CDR3 spans 17 amino acids. The PCR ran on 60 Vbeta and 13 Jbeta primers. Sequencing was performed with immunoSEQ multiplex PCR; in TCRdb, only in-frame clones are kept and a portion is missing. The sample consists of about 97,000 clones, 81% of them appearing once. The source is a middle-aged man in good health and CMV-seropositive. Sequenced: PBMCs. The chain uses TRBV10-1 and TRBJ2-1; D perhaps matches TRBD2 (6 bases). CDR3 sequence (DNA): TGCGCCAGCAGTGGGTTCCGATTCGGGAGCTCCTACAATGAGCAGTTCTTC. Translating gives CASSGFRFGSSYNEQFF.